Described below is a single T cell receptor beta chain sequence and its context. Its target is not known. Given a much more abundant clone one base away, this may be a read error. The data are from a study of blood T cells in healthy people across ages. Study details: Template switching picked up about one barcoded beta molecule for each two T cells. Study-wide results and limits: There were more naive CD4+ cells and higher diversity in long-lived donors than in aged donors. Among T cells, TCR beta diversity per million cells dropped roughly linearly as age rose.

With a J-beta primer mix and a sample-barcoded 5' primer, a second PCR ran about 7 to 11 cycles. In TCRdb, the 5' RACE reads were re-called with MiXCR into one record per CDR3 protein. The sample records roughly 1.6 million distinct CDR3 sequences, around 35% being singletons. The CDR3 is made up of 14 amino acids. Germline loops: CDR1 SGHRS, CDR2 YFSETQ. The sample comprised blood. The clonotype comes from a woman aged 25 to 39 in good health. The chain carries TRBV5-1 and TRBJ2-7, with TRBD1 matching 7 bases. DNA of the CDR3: TGCGCCGGCAGCAAATCGACAGGGAACTACGAGCAGTACTTC. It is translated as CAGSKSTGNYEQYF.